This T cell receptor beta chain appears in the sequencing data of a study of beta chain features in type 1 diabetes. cDNA synthesis used the whole RNA isolate, giving expressed TCRB sequences. Sequencing was performed with immunoSEQ multiplex PCR; in TCRdb, only in-frame clones are kept and a portion is missing. The sample shows some 270,000 clones, approximately 11% of them seen only once. As concerns this clone: Its antigen is undetermined. Other DNA sequences in the same sample also yield this CDR3.

Deletions cut 0 bases from V and 6 bases from J, with 4 bases between. In germline, CDR1 is LNHNV, CDR2 YYDKDF (reference sequence). The CDR3 is made up of 12 amino acids. Points from the study as a whole: TCRB CDR3s were moderately but significantly shorter in Type 1 diabetes patients in all four CD4+ subsets.

What was sequenced was naive CD4+ T cells from blood. This receptor was obtained from a man aged 25 to 45 with type 1 diabetes. The rearrangement joins TRBV15 to TRBJ2-3; D is uncertain. The CDR3 protein is CATSRDRDTQYF. CDR3 DNA sequence: TGTGCCACCAGCAGAGATCGGGATACGCAGTATTTT.